A single sample gave rise to the 31 T cell receptor beta chains below, sequenced in a study of control samples from healthy donors and cancer patients (dated by TCRdb to the early 2020s). Library preparation employed the immunoSEQ multiplex PCR assay. TCRdb mirrors the immuneACCESS table, restricted to in-frame sequences. Some clones are absent from its copies; in checked studies, under half trace to an unresolved V gene, and the reason for the others is unknown. This sample gives around 140,000 clones in total; just under 95% of them show up just once. Less than 6% of the sample goes to the ten largest clones. Sequencing was carried out using blood. The receptors shown here come from a man between 18 and 29 years old in good health.

This rearrangement joins TRBV5-1 to TRBJ1-1, with 8 nucleotides matching TRBD1. CDR1 is SGHRS and CDR2 is YFSETQ in the germline V gene. V dropped 3 bases and J dropped 6; count of bases not matched to a gene: 10. The CDR3 is 15 amino acids. The DNA of the CDR3 is TGCGCCAGCAGCTGGACAGGGTCTGAAGTCGCTGAAGCTTTCTTT. Translating gives CASSWTGSEVAEAFF.

This CDR3 reads CASSPGAPGLAGVGEQYF. CDR3 nucleotide sequence: TGTGCCAGCTCACCGGGGGCTCCGGGACTAGCGGGGGTCGGGGAGCAGTACTTC. This chain links TRBV18 with TRBJ2-7, with TRBD2 matching 14 bases. This CDR3 has 18 amino acids. Unmatched junction bases numbered 14, after V lost 3 bases and J lost 7 bases. Germline V lookup: CDR1 KGHSH, CDR2 LQKENI. Based on the CDR3 plus reference TRBV18 and TRBJ2-7, the full variable domain is NAGVMQNPRHLVRRRGQEARLRCSPMKGHSHVYWYRQLPEEGLKFMVYLQKENIIDESGMPKERFSAEFPKEGPSILRIQQVVRGDSAAYFCASSPGAPGLAGVGEQYFGPGTRLTVT.

The V call is TRBV5-5, the J call TRBJ2-5; a possible D gene is TRBD2 (5 bases). This CDR3 region has 16 residues. Germline CDR1 SGHKS, CDR2 YYEKEE (reference sequence). Trimming shortened V by 0 bases and J by 5 bases, and 17 bases separated the two germline ends. This CDR3 reads CASSLAYYEGSETQYF. The DNA of the CDR3 is TGTGCCAGCAGCTTGGCCTATTATGAGGGATCGGAGACCCAGTACTTC. Filled out from reference TRBV5-5 and TRBJ2-5, the complete variable domain reads DAGVTQSPTHLIKTRGQQVTLRCSPISGHKSVSWYQQVLGQGPQFIFQYYEKEERGRGNFPDRFSARQFPNYSSELNVNALLLGDSALYLCASSLAYYEGSETQYFGPGTRLLVL.

The gene calls are TRBV5-4 and TRBJ2-7; weak D call: TRBD1 (6 bases). With 3 bases removed from V and 2 bases from J, the gap between germline ends came to 9 bases. Germline V lookup: CDR1 SGHNT, CDR2 YYREEE (reference sequence). The CDR3 covers 13 residues. CDR3 nucleotides: TGTGCCAGCAGCTCAGACAGGACCTACGAGCAGTACTTC. Translating it yields CASSSDRTYEQYF.

The chain carries TRBV3-1 (or the pseudogene TRBV3-2) and TRBJ1-1; no reliable D call. CDR3 length: 14 residues. The V gene lost 4 bases and the J gene lost 4 bases, with 13 bases spanning the gap. Germline CDR1 reads LGHDT; CDR2 reads YNNKEL (reference sequence). In nucleotides, the CDR3 is TGTGCCAGCAGCCTAGCGACGGGCGTCACTGAAGCTTTCTTT. Translation: CASSLATGVTEAFF.

This chain links TRBV5-4 with TRBJ1-1; the D gene is possibly TRBD1 (5 bases). V dropped 3 bases and J dropped 1 base, with 10 bases sitting between them. CDR1 and CDR2 from the germline V gene are SGHNT and YYREEE (reference sequence). This CDR3 contains 14 residues. In DNA, the CDR3 is TGTGCCAGCAGCTCATCACAGGAGAACACTGAAGCTTTCTTT. This encodes CASSSSQENTEAFF. Supplemented by reference TRBV5-4 and TRBJ1-1, the full variable domain reads ETGVTQSPTHLIKTRGQQVTLRCSSQSGHNTVSWYQQALGQGPQFIFQYYREEENGRGNFPPRFSGLQFPNYSSELNVNALELDDSALYLCASSSSQENTEAFFGQGTRLTVV.

The rearrangement uses TRBV5-4 and TRBJ2-1; 8 positions agree with TRBD2. Germline CDR1 reads SGHNT; CDR2 reads YYREEE (reference sequence). J lost 8 bases, V lost 7 bases, and 8 bases had no gene match. The CDR3 consists of 13 residues. DNA for the CDR3: TGTGCCAGCCGGACTAGCAAGTTAGATGAGCAGTTCTTC. This gives the protein CASRTSKLDEQFF. The entire variable domain, with the rest obtained from reference TRBV5-4 and TRBJ2-1, is as follows: ETGVTQSPTHLIKTRGQQVTLRCSSQSGHNTVSWYQQALGQGPQFIFQYYREEENGRGNFPPRFSGLQFPNYSSELNVNALELDDSALYLCASRTSKLDEQFFGPGTRLTVL.

Note on this clone: Other DNA variants within this sample encode the same CDR3. This chain joins TRBV7-9 and TRBJ2-5; weak D call: TRBD2 (7 bases). CDR3 length: 15 residues. Germline V gene lookup returns CDR1 SEHNR and CDR2 FQNEAQ (reference sequence). The V end lost 1 base, the J end lost 1 base, and 10 bases lay between the germline ends. The CDR3 bases are TGTGCCAGCAGCTTAGGCGGGGGCCCCCAAGAGACCCAGTACTTC. As protein: CASSLGGGPQETQYF.

This clone showed up just once. The rearrangement joins TRBV9 to TRBJ1-3; TRBD1 might be the D (6 bases). Germline-derived CDR1 and CDR2 are SGDLS and YYNGEE. The V end was cut by 0 bases, the J end by 3 bases, with 13 bases between. The CDR3 consists of 16 residues. CDR3 residues: CASSVEDRPIGNTIYF. CDR3 DNA: TGTGCCAGCAGCGTAGAAGACAGGCCGATTGGAAACACCATATATTTT.

The chain couples TRBV5-6 to TRBJ2-7; D gene ambiguous. This CDR3 is 11 amino acids long. Trimming left V 1 base short and J 4 bases short, with 3 bases between. CDR1 is SGHDT, CDR2 YYEEEE, per germline. DNA for the CDR3: TGTGCCAGCAGCTTGTATTACGAGCAGTACTTC. Translation: CASSLYYEQYF.

The table lists this clone with a count of one. The rearrangement joins TRBV11-2 to TRBJ1-2; 7 bases align to TRBD1. V lost 5 bases, J lost 5 bases, and 5 bases stayed unmatched. This CDR3 is built from 13 residues. CDR1 SGHAT and CDR2 FQNNGV come from the germline V gene. The CDR3 sequence is CASSTTGVYGYTF. The CDR3 DNA follows: TGTGCCAGCAGCACAACAGGGGTATATGGCTACACCTTC.

The rearrangement links TRBV7-3 to TRBJ1-6; 9 nucleotides match TRBD1. Germline CDR1 is SGHTA and CDR2 is FQGTGA. CDR3 size: 16 residues. Unmatched junction bases numbered 5, after V lost 5 bases and J lost 3 bases. The CDR3 reads CASSKTGGVYNSPLHF. As DNA, the CDR3 is TGTGCCAGCAGCAAAACAGGGGGCGTCTATAATTCACCCCTCCACTTT.

The genes are TRBV12-3 or TRBV12-4 and TRBJ1-1; D unresolved. V lost 6 bases and J lost 7, with 12 bases in between. This CDR3 has 12 residues. The CDR3 DNA sequence: TGTGCCAGCAGCCCCATAACGCTTGAAGCTTTCTTT. It translates to CASSPITLEAFF.

V is TRBV9 and J is TRBJ1-5; D perhaps matches TRBD1 (5 bases). The CDR3 totals 15 residues. V shed 3 bases and J shed 4 bases, with 14 bases lying between them. Germline V gene sequence: CDR1 SGDLS, CDR2 YYNGEE. CDR3 amino acids: CASSAFGGDNQPQHF. The CDR3 bases are TGTGCCAGCAGCGCTTTTGGGGGGGATAATCAGCCCCAGCATTTT. Full variable domain (rest looked up from reference TRBV9 and TRBJ1-5): DSGVTQTPKHLITATGQRVTLRCSPRSGDLSVYWYQQSLDQGLQFLIQYYNGEERAKGNILERFSAQQFPDLHSELNLSSLELGDSALYFCASSAFGGDNQPQHFGDGTRLSIL.

The chain recombines TRBV19 with TRBJ1-1; no definite D call. CDR3 length: 12 residues. CDR1 and CDR2 from the germline V gene are LNHDA and SQIVND (reference sequence). V lost 3 bases and J 2 bases, leaving 4 bases between the germline ends. The CDR3 DNA follows: TGTGCCAGTAGTATCTTCAACACTGAAGCTTTCTTT. Protein sequence: CASSIFNTEAFF.

The J gene is TRBJ2-5, the V gene TRBV10-3; TRBD2 agrees at 7 bases. Looked up from germline, CDR1 is ENHRY and CDR2 is SYGVKD. V lost 0 bases and J lost 2; bases outside the gene matches: 0. The CDR3 runs 14 residues. Written as DNA, the CDR3 is TGTGCCATCAGTGAGTCGGGGGGGCAAGAGACCCAGTACTTC. Its translation is CAISESGGQETQYF.

Concerning this clone itself: Other DNA sequences in the same sample also yield this CDR3. CDR3: CAIMDVRGRGYGYTF. The CDR3 nucleotides read TGTGCCATCATGGACGTAAGGGGGAGAGGATATGGCTACACCTTC. The V call is TRBV10-3, the J call TRBJ1-2; TRBD1 is a possible D gene (6 bases). Between the trimmed V and J ends, which lost 7 bases and 5 bases, there was a span of 20 bases. The CDR3 runs 15 residues. Germline-derived CDR1 and CDR2 are ENHRY and SYGVKD.

The V gene is TRBV6-5, the J gene TRBJ2-5; D gene unclear. From germline, CDR1 is MNHEY and CDR2 SVGAGI. Trimming took off 6 bases at V and 1 base at J, with 12 bases between the two ends. The CDR3 sequence is 14 residues long. CDR3 amino acids: CASRKDGTQETQYF. The CDR3 region has the DNA TGTGCCAGCAGAAAGGACGGAACCCAAGAGACCCAGTACTTC.

The chain joins TRBV12-3 or TRBV12-4 to TRBJ2-3; D gene uncertain. CDR3 length equals 13 residues. V was pared by 6 bases and J by 5 bases, with 12 bases between. For the CDR3, the DNA is TGTGCCAGCAGCTACCCACCGCGAGATACGCAGTATTTT. Its protein product is CASSYPPRDTQYF.

J is TRBJ1-4 and V is TRBV2; D unresolved. The length of the CDR3 is 15 residues. Trimming removed 0 bases at V and 7 bases at J, with 12 bases between. Germline V gives CDR1 SNHLY, CDR2 FYNNEI. The CDR3 region is CASSEARVAGEKLFF. The CDR3 DNA reads TGTGCCAGCAGTGAAGCGCGGGTAGCGGGTGAAAAACTGTTTTTT. Drawing the rest from reference TRBV2 and TRBJ1-4, the complete variable domain is EPEVTQTPSHQVTQMGQEVILRCVPISNHLYFYWYRQILGQKVEFLVSFYNNEISEKSEIFDDQFSVERPDGSNFTLKIRSTKLEDSAMYFCASSEARVAGEKLFFGSGTQLSVL.

The chain is built from TRBV3-1 (or the pseudogene TRBV3-2) and TRBJ1-1; no clear D. CDR1 LGHDT and CDR2 YNNKEL come from the germline V gene (reference sequence). This CDR3 contains 13 residues. V was cut by 1 base and J by 0 bases, with 3 bases left in between. The CDR3 region has the DNA TGTGCCAGCAGCCAAGCGTTGAACACTGAAGCTTTCTTT. Translating gives CASSQALNTEAFF.

V gene TRBV3-1 (or the pseudogene TRBV3-2) combines with J gene TRBJ1-3, with TRBD1 as a possible D gene (5 bases). The ends were cut back, 1 base at V and 1 base at J, with 14 bases in the middle. The CDR3 is made up of 17 amino acids. Looked up from germline, CDR1 is LGHDT and CDR2 is YNNKEL (reference sequence). CDR3 DNA sequence: TGTGCCAGCAGCCAAGGTTTACAGGTAGTTTCTGGAAACACCATATATTTT. This translates into CASSQGLQVVSGNTIYF.

The chain is built from TRBV18 and TRBJ2-3; unclear D gene. The CDR3 runs to 13 residues. Between the trimmed V and J ends, which lost 1 base and 4 bases, there was a span of 6 bases. In germline, CDR1 is KGHSH, CDR2 LQKENI. This CDR3 is CASSPRPSDTQYF. In DNA form, the CDR3 reads TGTGCCAGCTCACCACGACCGTCAGATACGCAGTATTTT.

The chain carries TRBV6-1 and TRBJ2-5; D unclear. Germline CDR1 reads MNHNS; CDR2 reads SASEGT. Trimming took 6 bases from V and 0 from J, leaving 8 bases between them. This CDR3 region has 13 residues. The CDR3, as DNA: TGTGCCAGCAGCCTTAGTGACCAAGAGACCCAGTACTTC. It specifies CASSLSDQETQYF.

The chain uses TRBV15 and TRBJ1-1; a possible D gene is TRBD1 (5 bases). In germline, CDR1 is LNHNV, CDR2 YYDKDF (reference sequence). CDR3 length: 15 residues. Trimming stripped 1 base from V and 2 bases from J, with 11 bases between. The DNA for the CDR3 is TGTGCCACCAGCAGAGTTGAGGGGTTTAACACTGAAGCTTTCTTT. Protein: CATSRVEGFNTEAFF. Supplemented by reference TRBV15 and TRBJ1-1, the full variable domain reads DAMVIQNPRYQVTQFGKPVTLSCSQTLNHNVMYWYQQKSSQAPKLLFHYYDKDFNNEADTPDNFQSRRPNTSFCFLDIRSPGLGDTAMYLCATSRVEGFNTEAFFGQGTRLTVV.

V is TRBV28 and J is TRBJ2-7, with 15 positions matching TRBD2. J was trimmed by 5 bases and V by 4 bases; bases with no gene match: 12. The germline V gene has CDR1 MDHEN and CDR2 SYDVKM. This CDR3 spans 18 amino acids. In nucleotides, the CDR3 is TGTGCCAGCAGTTCCCGGACTAGCGGGGGGGCTCCCTACCACGAGCAGTACTTC. Amino acid sequence: CASSSRTSGGAPYHEQYF.

V is TRBV6-1 and J is TRBJ2-1; no clear D gene. CDR3 length equals 13 residues. V lost 3 bases to trimming and J lost 9 bases, with 12 bases between them. Germline loops: CDR1 MNHNS, CDR2 SASEGT. The CDR3 nucleotides are TGTGCCAGCAGTGAGGGGATCGAAGGTGAGCAGTTCTTC. It is translated as CASSEGIEGEQFF.

This chain links TRBV2 with TRBJ1-2; D is unclear. The CDR3 spans 17 residues. Germline values: CDR1 SNHLY, CDR2 FYNNEI. Trimming pared 3 bases from V and 5 bases from J, leaving 22 bases between. CDR3 DNA: TGTGCCAGCAGTGAGACCCTCGCGCCCGTCCAACTATATGGCTACACCTTC. Protein: CASSETLAPVQLYGYTF.

This clone was counted a single time. The chain uses TRBV7-2 and TRBJ1-5, with TRBD1 identical over 8 bases. The CDR3 is 16 residues long. Looked up from germline, CDR1 is SGHTA and CDR2 is FQGNSA. V was clipped by 5 bases and J by 3 bases; unmatched bases: 9. The CDR3 protein is CASSGYRGNYNQPQHF. In DNA form, the CDR3 reads TGTGCCAGCAGCGGGTACAGGGGGAACTACAATCAGCCCCAGCATTTT.

This clone was seen only a few times. J is TRBJ1-2 and V is TRBV6-6; no reliable D call. The CDR3 runs 14 residues. The ends were cut back, 6 bases at V and 8 bases at J, with 19 bases in the middle. CDR1 and CDR2 (germline): MNHNY, SVGAGI (reference sequence). CDR3 sequence: CASRRIITATGYTF. The CDR3 bases are TGTGCCAGCAGAAGAATAATAACAGCCACCGGCTACACCTTC.

The chain uses TRBV19 and TRBJ2-5; no definite D call. V lost 0 bases, J lost 1 base, and 6 bases lay in between. The germline CDR1 and CDR2 sequences are LNHDA and SQIVND (reference sequence). The CDR3 is 14 residues long. Written as DNA, the CDR3 is TGTGCCAGTAGTATAGATACGGGCCAAGAGACCCAGTACTTC. Amino acid sequence: CASSIDTGQETQYF.